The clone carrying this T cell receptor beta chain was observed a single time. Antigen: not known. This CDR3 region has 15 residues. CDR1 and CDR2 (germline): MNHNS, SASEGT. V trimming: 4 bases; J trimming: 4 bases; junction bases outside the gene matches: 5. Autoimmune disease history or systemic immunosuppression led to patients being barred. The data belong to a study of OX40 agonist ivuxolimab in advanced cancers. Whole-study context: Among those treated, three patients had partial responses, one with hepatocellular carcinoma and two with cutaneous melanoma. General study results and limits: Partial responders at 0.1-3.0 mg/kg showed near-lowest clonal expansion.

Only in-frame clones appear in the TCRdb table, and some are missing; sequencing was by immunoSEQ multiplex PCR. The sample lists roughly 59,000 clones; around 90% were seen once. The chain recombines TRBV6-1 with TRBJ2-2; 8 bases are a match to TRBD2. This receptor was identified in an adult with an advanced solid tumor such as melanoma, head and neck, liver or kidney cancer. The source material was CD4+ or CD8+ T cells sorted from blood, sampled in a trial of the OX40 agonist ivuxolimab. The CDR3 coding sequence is TGTGCCAGCAGTGGGAGCGGGGGCATCACCGGGGAGCTGTTTTTT. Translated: CASSGSGGITGELFF.